Detailed here is one T cell receptor (beta chain). In the original processing: Estimates of nucleated cell counts were drawn from the amplification of reference gene primers. TCRdb's copy holds only in-frame clones and misses some; the assay was immunoSEQ multiplex PCR. V and J calls and clone size come straight from that table; D and trimming were deduced from the DNA. Among 200,000 or so clones listed, roughly 90% were seen once. This sample is part of a study of blood T cell repertoires in COVID-19. CDR3 length: 17 residues. V trimming: 5 bases; J trimming: 6 bases; junction bases outside the gene matches: 15. Looked up from germline, CDR1 is MNHNY and CDR2 is SVGAGI (reference sequence).

This chain joins TRBV6-6 and TRBJ2-2, with TRBD1 matching over 7 bases. This receptor was taken from a man aged 55-75 years who had recovered from COVID-19. Sequencing was done on a sample of peripheral blood. The CDR3 loop reads CASSPYSTGFGPGELFF. The CDR3 nucleotides are TGTGCCAGCAGTCCCTACTCGACAGGGTTCGGCCCCGGGGAGCTGTTTTTT.